These 20 T cell receptor beta chains originate from one sample sequenced in a study of T cells in tuberculosis. Repertoires were generated with immunoSEQ multiplex PCR, while TCRdb's copy carries only in-frame clones and drops some. The sample yields roughly 61,000 clones, approximately 85% seen once. Thawed, overnight-rested PBMC were stained with GMM-loaded CD1B tetramer, viability dye and anti-CD3, then sorted. The CD1B tetramers carried C32 glucose monomycolate purified from Rhodococcus equi. Sequencing was carried out using CD1b-GMM tetramer-negative cells sorted from PBMCs. The receptors were gathered from an adult woman with latent tuberculosis.

The V call is TRBV6-4, the J call TRBJ2-1, with 13 bases identical to TRBD2. The CDR3 has 17 residues. V gave up 3 bases and J gave up 7 bases; unmatched junction bases: 9. From germline, CDR1 is MRHNA and CDR2 SNTAGT. CDR3 residues: CASSDRTSGSGLNEQFF. The CDR3 DNA sequence: TGTGCCAGCAGTGATAGGACTAGCGGGAGCGGCCTGAATGAGCAGTTCTTC.

The chain links TRBV5-1 to TRBJ1-2, with a possible D match to TRBD1 (6 bases). V shed 4 bases and J shed 6 bases, with 19 bases lying between them. Germline lookup yields CDR1 SGHRS and CDR2 YFSETQ. This CDR3 comprises 15 residues. CDR3 loop: CASSLVPQGKDGYTF. As DNA, the CDR3 is TGCGCCAGCAGCCTGGTACCTCAGGGGAAGGATGGCTACACCTTC.

The gene calls are TRBV6-5 and TRBJ1-2; possible D gene TRBD1, 5 bases. V was shortened by 5 bases and J by 4 bases, with 11 bases between the two germline ends. CDR3 length equals 13 residues. The germline gives CDR1 MNHEY, CDR2 SVGAGI. The CDR3 DNA follows: TGTGCCAGCAGTCGCGGGGGTACCTATGGCTACACCTTC. Translated, it gives CASSRGGTYGYTF.

This clone appeared a single time. The genes are TRBV19 and TRBJ1-6; 8 bases match TRBD1. The germline V gene encodes CDR1 LNHDA and CDR2 SQIVND (reference sequence). The V gene end was trimmed by 2 bases and the J gene end by 9 bases; junction bases not matched to a gene: 6. This CDR3 contains 15 residues. This CDR3 reads CASSIQTGDGSPLHF. CDR3 DNA sequence: TGTGCCAGTAGTATACAGACAGGGGATGGTTCACCCCTCCACTTT.

This chain uses TRBV5-4 with TRBJ1-2; unclear D gene. Germline loops: CDR1 SGHNT, CDR2 YYREEE (reference sequence). This CDR3 has 13 residues. Trimming removed 3 bases at V and 5 bases at J, with 11 bases between. In DNA, the CDR3 is TGTGCCAGCAGCTCTGAGGCGGGATATGGCTACACCTTC. This encodes CASSSEAGYGYTF.

The genes are TRBV7-2 and TRBJ2-5; 12 bases are shared with TRBD1. Germline CDR1 SGHTA, CDR2 FQGNSA. With V trimmed by 5 bases and J by 4 bases, 8 bases remained unmatched. The CDR3 totals 16 residues. This chain's CDR3 is CASSKLRDRGLETQYF. The CDR3 region has the DNA TGTGCCAGCAGCAAGCTCCGGGACAGGGGGCTAGAGACCCAGTACTTC.

Details on this clone: The junction and the germline gene differ at one end; a read error may be behind it. Other nucleotide sequences in the sample specify the same CDR3. The V and J genes are TRBV7-9 and TRBJ1-6; the D gene is possibly TRBD1 (5 bases). Germline V gene sequence: CDR1 SEHNR, CDR2 FQNEAQ (reference sequence). The CDR3 has 14 residues. The DNA for the CDR3 is TGTGCCAGCAGCTTGGACACCCATAATTCCCCCCTCCACTTT. As protein: CASSLDTHNSPLHF.

This sequence joins TRBV19 and TRBJ1-2; D not resolved. Germline CDR1 LNHDA, CDR2 SQIVND (reference sequence). V shed 5 bases and J shed 8 bases, with 12 bases lying between them. The CDR3 length is 12 residues. In DNA, the CDR3 is TGTGCCAGTAGTTCGTTCGGAGGCGGCTACACCTTC. Amino acid sequence: CASSSFGGGYTF.

Concerning this clone itself: This is likely a read error, given that the CDR3 carries no conserved phenylalanine or tryptophan at its end. The gene calls are TRBV28 and TRBJ1-1; TRBD1 matches 8 bases. V was clipped by 6 bases and J by 1 base; unmatched bases: 4. The CDR3 length is 14 residues. Germline CDR1 reads MDHEN; CDR2 reads SYDVKM. CDR3: CASRPGQGNTEAFV. The CDR3 nucleotides are TGTGCCAGCAGACCTGGACAGGGGAACACTGAAGCTTTCGTT.

The genes are TRBV5-1 and TRBJ1-2; 9 bases match TRBD1. Germline V gene data show CDR1 as SGHRS and CDR2 as YFSETQ. The CDR3 has 14 residues. V trimming: 3 bases; J trimming: 0 bases; junction bases outside the gene matches: 0. The CDR3 DNA reads as TGCGCCAGCAGCTGGACAGGGGCTAACTATGGCTACACCTTC. Its protein product is CASSWTGANYGYTF.

The rearrangement joins TRBV5-4 to TRBJ2-7, with 9 bases lining up with TRBD2. The V and J ends lost 1 base and 6 bases, in that order; junction bases with no gene match: 5. This CDR3 comprises 14 residues. Germline CDR1 is SGHNT and CDR2 is YYREEE (reference sequence). The CDR3 is CASSLLAGDGEQYF. Here the CDR3 DNA reads TGTGCCAGCAGCTTGTTAGCGGGAGATGGCGAGCAGTACTTC.

The chain links TRBV30 to TRBJ1-1; tentatively, D is TRBD1 (6 bases). Trimming cost V 2 bases and J 1 base, with 11 bases left between them. The CDR3 is made up of 14 amino acids. Germline V gene sequence: CDR1 GTSNPN, CDR2 SVGIG (reference sequence). CDR3 protein: CAWSYGQPNTEAFF. The CDR3 nucleotides read TGTGCCTGGAGTTACGGACAGCCGAACACTGAAGCTTTCTTT.

Comments on this clone: The junction and the germline gene differ at one end; a read error may be behind it. V gene TRBV9 combines with J gene TRBJ2-7, with 9 bases lining up with TRBD2. The CDR3 is 16 residues long. The V gene's germline CDR1 is SGDLS and CDR2 YYNGEE. The CDR3 nucleotides read TGTGCCAGCGGCGTCGACACGGCGGGAGGGCCAGGAGAGCAGTACTTC. Translating gives CASGVDTAGGPGEQYF.

This clone was seen just once. The chain is built from TRBV29-1 and TRBJ1-4; 8 bases fit TRBD1. Trimming at V came to 4 bases and at J to 6 bases, leaving 4 bases not matched to a gene. The germline V gene encodes CDR1 SQVTM and CDR2 ANQGSEA. The CDR3 is 13 residues long. Here the CDR3 reads CSVGAGGDEKLFF. In nucleotides, the CDR3 is TGCAGCGTTGGGGCAGGGGGCGATGAAAAACTGTTTTTT.

V is TRBV28 and J is TRBJ2-7; 7 nucleotides match TRBD2. Germline V gene lookup returns CDR1 MDHEN and CDR2 SYDVKM. The CDR3 has 12 amino acids. Unmatched junction bases numbered 6, after V lost 3 bases and J lost 10 bases. The CDR3 DNA reads as TGTGCCAGCAGTTTGCCGGGGGAGGGTCAGTACTTC. It is translated as CASSLPGEGQYF.

Only one count was recorded for this clone. The rearrangement joins TRBV21-1 to TRBJ2-5; the table gives TRBD2 as D, unverified against the DNA. TRBV21-1 is termed a pseudogene. This CDR3 has 17 residues. The CDR3 sequence: CAARQTSGGAVVETQYF. The CDR3, as DNA: TGTGCCGCCAGGCAGACTAGCGGGGGGGCGGTGGTAGAGACCCAGTACTTC.

The rearrangement uses TRBV7-9 and TRBJ2-2, with D possibly matching TRBD1 (7 bases). V gave up 7 bases and J gave up 6 bases, with 18 bases separating them. Germline values: CDR1 SEHNR, CDR2 FQNEAQ (reference sequence). CDR3 length: 15 residues. The CDR3 here is CASIGLQGGPGELFF. DNA for the CDR3: TGTGCCAGCATCGGCCTGCAGGGGGGTCCCGGGGAGCTGTTTTTT. The whole variable domain, filled in from reference TRBV7-9 and TRBJ2-2, reads DTGVSQNPRHKITKRGQNVTFRCDPISEHNRLYWYRQTLGQGPEFLTYFQNEAQLEKSRLLSDRFSAERPKGSFSTLEIQRTEQGDSAMYLCASIGLQGGPGELFFGEGSRLTVL.

The genes are TRBV7-2 and TRBJ1-2; D remains ambiguous. This CDR3 has 12 amino acids. The germline V and J ends were trimmed by 2 bases and 4 bases, with 5 bases remaining between them. The V gene's germline CDR1 is SGHTA and CDR2 FQGNSA. The CDR3 loop reads CASSLTVYGYTF. In nucleotides, the CDR3 is TGTGCCAGCAGCTTAACAGTCTATGGCTACACCTTC.

This sequence joins TRBV6-9 and TRBJ2-7; D gene ambiguous. Germline lookup yields CDR1 MNHGY and CDR2 SVAAGI. V shed 9 bases and J shed 13 bases, with 10 bases lying between them. The CDR3 consists of 8 residues. The DNA for the CDR3 is TGTGCCAGGGTCCAGGCCTACTTC. Translation: CARVQAYF.

The chain carries TRBV2 and TRBJ1-2; 7 nucleotides agree with TRBD1. The CDR3 spans 15 residues. Trimming removed 3 bases from V and 4 bases from J; junction bases left unmatched: 8. Per germline, CDR1 SNHLY and CDR2 FYNNEI. CDR3 sequence reads: CASSDKGQPFYGYTF. The CDR3 DNA is TGTGCCAGCAGTGACAAGGGACAGCCCTTCTATGGCTACACCTTC.